The source of this TCR beta chain is a study of CD8+ T cells in alopecia areata. The CDR3 is 15 amino acids. The germline V gene has CDR1 SGHRS and CDR2 YFSETQ. Trimming cost V 5 bases and J 7 bases; bases outside gene matches: 9. Extracted RNA was reverse transcribed into cDNA, the sequencing template. Libraries were prepared by immunoSEQ multiplex PCR; TCRdb keeps only in-frame clonotypes and omits some of them. This table has 150,000 or so clones, about 54% appearing once. Sequencing used CD4+ T cells sorted from blood. This rearrangement joins TRBV5-1 to TRBJ1-4; 9 nucleotides align to TRBD1. The source of this sequence is a human donor in good health. The CDR3 DNA reads TGCGCCAGCAGTTTCGGACAGGGGAAGGGTGAAAAACTGTTTTTT. Amino acids: CASSFGQGKGEKLFF.